The T cell receptor beta chain under discussion was sequenced for a study of T cell changes during pregnancy in multiple sclerosis. This CDR3 comprises 14 residues. V shed 5 bases and J shed 5 bases, with 15 bases lying between them. CDR1 and CDR2 (germline): SGHVS, FNYEAQ. Generated by immunoSEQ multiplex PCR, the TCRdb table keeps only in-frame clones and is missing some. The sample lists 72,000 or so clones; roughly 93% were seen once. The source is a female donor with multiple sclerosis, enrolled in a pregnancy study. The sequenced sample was peripheral blood, obtained in the second trimester of pregnancy. The V gene is TRBV7-6, the J gene TRBJ2-5, with D possibly matching TRBD2 (6 bases). This CDR3 reads CASSPMVLAETQYF. The CDR3 DNA is TGTGCCAGCAGCCCAATGGTACTAGCTGAGACCCAGTACTTC.